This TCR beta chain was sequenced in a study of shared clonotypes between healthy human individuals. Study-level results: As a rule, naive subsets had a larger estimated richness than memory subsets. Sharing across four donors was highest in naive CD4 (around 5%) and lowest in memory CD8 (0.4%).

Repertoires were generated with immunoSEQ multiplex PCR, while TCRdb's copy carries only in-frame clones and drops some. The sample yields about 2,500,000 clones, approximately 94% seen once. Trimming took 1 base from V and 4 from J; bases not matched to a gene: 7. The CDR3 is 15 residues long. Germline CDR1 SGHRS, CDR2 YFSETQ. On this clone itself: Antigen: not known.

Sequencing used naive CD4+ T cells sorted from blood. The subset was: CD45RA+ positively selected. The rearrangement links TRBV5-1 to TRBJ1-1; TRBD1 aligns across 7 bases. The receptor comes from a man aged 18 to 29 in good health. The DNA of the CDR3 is TGCGCCAGCAGCTTGAGTCCAGGGGGGACCACTGAAGCTTTCTTT. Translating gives CASSLSPGGTTEAFF.